Listed here are 9 T cell receptor beta chains from one sample, sequenced in a study of OX40 agonist ivuxolimab in advanced cancers. The table came from immunoSEQ multiplex PCR; TCRdb's copy has only in-frame clones and leaves some out. The top ten hold approximately 2.8% of the sample, which has about 57,000 clones, about 83% seen once. Sequencing used CD4+ or CD8+ T cells sorted from blood, obtained in a trial of the OX40 agonist ivuxolimab. The receptor source for this set is an adult with an advanced solid tumor such as melanoma, head and neck, liver or kidney cancer.

This clone was detected once. This rearrangement joins TRBV2 to TRBJ2-1; the D is unclear. V lost 8 bases, J lost 4 bases, and 15 bases lay in between. CDR3 length equals 14 residues. The V gene's germline CDR1 is SNHLY and CDR2 FYNNEI. The CDR3 sequence: CASYQLGSYNEQFF. The CDR3 nucleotides read TGTGCCAGCTATCAGTTGGGCTCGTACAATGAGCAGTTCTTC.

The chain uses TRBV21-1 and TRBJ1-2; no DNA check was done on the table's D call, TRBD1. TRBV21-1 is reported as a pseudogene. This CDR3 contains 19 residues. In DNA, the CDR3 is TGTGCCAGCACCAACCACAACAACCCCGGACAGCCTCTGTTCTATGGCTACACCTTC. This codes for CASTNHNNPGQPLFYGYTF.

This rearrangement joins TRBV5-1 to TRBJ2-7; possible D gene TRBD2, 6 bases. The CDR3 consists of 14 residues. Germline CDR1 and CDR2: SGHRS and YFSETQ. Between the trimmed V and J ends, which lost 2 bases and 2 bases, there was a span of 11 bases. The CDR3 coding sequence is TGCGCCAGCAGCTTTTTGGGGGGTACCTACGAGCAGTACTTC. This translates into CASSFLGGTYEQYF.

V usage is TRBV2 and J usage is TRBJ2-1; 9 bases fit TRBD2. CDR1 and CDR2 from the germline V gene are SNHLY and FYNNEI. This CDR3 is built from 16 residues. Trimming took 6 bases from V and 2 from J; bases not matched to a gene: 8. The CDR3 sequence: CASSTGTSPTYNEQFF. CDR3 coding DNA: TGTGCCAGCAGCACCGGGACTAGCCCTACCTACAATGAGCAGTTCTTC.

The chain is built from TRBV11-1 and TRBJ2-7; D might be TRBD1 (6 bases). This CDR3 has 14 amino acids. Trimming pared 2 bases from V and 6 bases from J, leaving 14 bases between. Per the germline V gene, CDR1 is SGHAT and CDR2 is FQDESV (reference sequence). The CDR3 DNA reads as TGTGCCAGCAGCTTAACAGGGCACAACTCCGAGCAGTACTTC. Its translation: CASSLTGHNSEQYF.

J is TRBJ2-4 and V is TRBV6-1, with 9 bases fitting TRBD2. V gave up 1 base and J gave up 4 bases; unmatched junction bases: 5. The CDR3 covers 16 residues. The germline V gene has CDR1 MNHNS and CDR2 SASEGT. This CDR3 is CASSEVTSGYKNIQYF. The CDR3 coding sequence is TGTGCCAGCAGTGAAGTAACTAGCGGGTATAAAAACATTCAGTACTTC.

The J gene is TRBJ1-2, the V gene TRBV29-1; D ambiguous. Germline assignment: CDR1 SQVTM and CDR2 ANQGSEA. The CDR3 spans 13 residues. V gave up 1 base and J gave up 8 bases, with 14 bases separating them. In DNA form, the CDR3 reads TGCAGCGTTGAAGGGAACGGCCCGCTAGGCTACACCTTC. This translates into CSVEGNGPLGYTF.

This chain's CDR3 is CASSFIPGGRMNTEAFF. The CDR3 region has the DNA TGCGCCAGCAGCTTTATACCCGGTGGACGGATGAACACTGAAGCTTTCTTT. The genes are TRBV5-1 and TRBJ1-1; D gene ambiguous. V lost 2 bases and J 0 bases, leaving 17 bases between the germline ends. The CDR3 spans 17 residues. The germline CDR1 and CDR2 sequences are SGHRS and YFSETQ.

V and J are TRBV30 and TRBJ2-7; a weak D match, TRBD1 (6 bases). Germline lookup yields CDR1 GTSNPN and CDR2 SVGIG (reference sequence). V dropped 0 bases and J dropped 3 bases, with 6 bases sitting between them. The CDR3 length is 12 residues. CDR3 bases: TGTGCCTGGAGTGTACAGGGCTACGAGCAGTACTTC. It encodes CAWSVQGYEQYF.